This TCR beta chain derives from a study of spatial heterogeneity in lung cancer. Across the whole study: Bulk RNA-seq from matched material yielded a T cell module score that correlated strongly with TCR transcript counts in tumor regions. Regarding the study as a whole: Expanded intratumoral alpha and beta TCR counts tracked tumor mutation counts.

Described time point: sample taken at primary tumor resection. The approximately 69 donors had untreated early-stage non-small cell lung cancer. Tumor, nontumor lung or frozen PBMC supplied whole RNA that was sequenced unsorted. A distinct unique molecular identifier was carried by each TCR cDNA molecule. From the 5' RACE reads, TCRdb called clonotypes with MiXCR, one entry per CDR3 protein. In the table there are more than 9,500 distinct CDR3 sequences, roughly 15% of which are singletons. J was trimmed by 1 base and V by 5 bases; bases with no gene match: 7. Per germline, CDR1 MNHEY and CDR2 SVGEGT. This CDR3 comprises 16 residues. On this clonotype: Its antigen remains unidentified.

The receptor's source is a male donor with early-stage non-small cell lung cancer. This specimen consisted of lung tumor tissue, obtained at surgery. This sequence joins TRBV6-2 or TRBV6-3 and TRBJ2-2; 7 nucleotides agree with TRBD1. CDR3 loop: CASSQYRGENTGELFF. CDR3 sequence (DNA): TGTGCCAGCAGTCAATACAGGGGCGAGAACACCGGGGAGCTGTTTTTT.